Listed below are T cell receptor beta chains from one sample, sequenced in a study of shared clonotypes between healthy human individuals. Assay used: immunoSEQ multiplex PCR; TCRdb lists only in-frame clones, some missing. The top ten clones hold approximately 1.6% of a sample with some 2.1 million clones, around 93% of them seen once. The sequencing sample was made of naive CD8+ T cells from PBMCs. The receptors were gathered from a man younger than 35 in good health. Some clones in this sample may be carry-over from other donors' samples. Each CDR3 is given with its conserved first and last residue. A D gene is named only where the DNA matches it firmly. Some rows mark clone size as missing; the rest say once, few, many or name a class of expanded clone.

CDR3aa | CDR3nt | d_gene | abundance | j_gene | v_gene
CATSESRDALYEQYF | TGTGCCACCAGCGAATCCCGGGACGCTCTCTACGAGCAGTACTTC | - | - | TRBJ2-7 | TRBV15
CASKTDANEQFF | TGTGCCAGCAAAACGGACGCCAATGAGCAGTTCTTC | - | - | TRBJ2-1 | TRBV6-5
CASRRGSTEAFF | TGTGCCAGCAGGCGTGGGTCGACTGAAGCTTTCTTT | - | once | TRBJ1-1 | TRBV27
CASSQGGLENTEAFF | TGTGCCAGCAGCCAGGGGGGATTAGAGAACACTGAAGCTTTCTTT | TRBD1 | - | TRBJ1-1 | TRBV6-5
CASSAFSELFF | TGCGCCAGCAGCGCGTTTTCGGAGCTGTTTTTT | - | - | TRBJ2-2 | TRBV5-1
CASSLKGDPKFF | TGTGCCAGCAGCTTAAAGGGAGACCCCAAGTTCTTC | - | - | TRBJ2-1 | TRBV7-3
CAIRAFGGQGGDEQYF | TGTGCCATCCGGGCTTTTGGGGGACAGGGAGGGGACGAGCAGTACTTC | TRBD1 | - | TRBJ2-7 | TRBV10-3
CASSLAGTPNYEQYF | TGTGCCAGCAGCTTAGCCGGGACACCGAACTACGAGCAGTACTTC | - | - | TRBJ2-7 | TRBV13
CASSWMLSPSYEQYF | TGTGCCAGCAGCTGGATGTTGAGTCCCTCCTACGAGCAGTACTTC | - | - | TRBJ2-7 | TRBV7-8
CASSSSLGGYTF | TGTGCCAGCAGCTCCTCCCTGGGGGGCTACACCTTC | - | - | TRBJ1-2 | TRBV7-9
CASSSYREANYGYTF | TGTGCCAGCAGTTCTTACAGGGAGGCGAACTATGGCTACACCTTC | - | once | TRBJ1-2 | TRBV6-6
CASSQDRTGELFF | TGCGCCAGCAGCCAAGATCGGACCGGGGAGCTGTTTTTT | - | - | TRBJ2-2 | TRBV4-1
CASSSVAGGHYEQYF | TGTGCCAGCAGCTCAGTAGCGGGAGGGCACTACGAGCAGTACTTC | TRBD2 | - | TRBJ2-7 | TRBV7-2
CASSDGLTYYEQYF | TGTGCCAGCAGCGATGGACTTACATACTACGAGCAGTACTTC | - | - | TRBJ2-7 | TRBV14
CASSGRYYSNQPQHF | TGTGCCAGCAGTGGACGGTATTATAGCAATCAGCCCCAGCATTTT | - | - | TRBJ1-5 | TRBV6-1
CASRPTGPSYEQYF | TGTGCCAGCAGACCGACAGGGCCCTCCTACGAGCAGTACTTC | TRBD1 | - | TRBJ2-7 | TRBV6-1
CASGVDLVPEQYF | TGTGCCAGCGGCGTTGACCTGGTCCCCGAGCAGTACTTC | - | - | TRBJ2-7 | TRBV7-9
CASMRTGGGELFF | TGTGCCAGCATGAGAACCGGGGGCGGGGAGCTGTTTTTT | - | - | TRBJ2-2 | TRBV9
CARTELVRHTEAFF | TGTGCCAGAACGGAGTTAGTCAGACACACTGAAGCTTTCTTT | - | - | TRBJ1-1 | TRBV7-9
CAIGSEIGYGYTF | TGTGCCATCGGTTCTGAAATAGGATATGGCTACACCTTC | - | once | TRBJ1-2 | TRBV10-3
CASSTTAGTGHREQFF | TGTGCCAGCAGCACGACAGCCGGGACAGGGCACCGTGAGCAGTTCTTC | TRBD1 | - | TRBJ2-1 | TRBV7-6
CASSALRGERYNEQFF | TGTGCCAGCAGTGCGTTAAGGGGCGAACGCTACAATGAGCAGTTCTTC | - | - | TRBJ2-1 | TRBV28
CASRGLVPSGSFGSPDEQYF | TGTGCCAGCAGGGGTCTTGTCCCTAGCGGGAGTTTCGGGTCCCCGGACGAGCAGTACTTC | TRBD2 | - | TRBJ2-7 | TRBV28
CASSQLGGVETQYF | TGTGCCAGCAGCCAACTAGGGGGGGTTGAGACCCAGTACTTC | - | - | TRBJ2-5 | TRBV9
CASSYGTANTEAFF | TGTGCCAGCAGTTACGGGACAGCCAACACTGAAGCTTTCTTT | TRBD1 | - | TRBJ1-1 | TRBV6-5
CASSPLSPSNEQFF | TGTGCCAGCAGCCCCTTGAGCCCATCGAATGAGCAGTTCTTC | - | - | TRBJ2-1 | TRBV2
CAWSVGIGPYNEQFF | TGTGCCTGGAGTGTAGGTATTGGCCCCTACAATGAGCAGTTCTTC | - | - | TRBJ2-1 | TRBV30
CASSSTLLNTEAFF | TGTGCCAGCAGCTCGACTTTATTGAACACTGAAGCTTTCTTT | - | few | TRBJ1-1 | TRBV7-8
CAWSDRVPSSYNEQFF | TGTGCCTGGAGTGACAGGGTGCCCTCCTCCTACAATGAGCAGTTCTTC | - | - | TRBJ2-1 | TRBV30
CRGRYEQYF | TGCCGGGGGAGGTACGAGCAGTACTTC | - | - | TRBJ2-7 | TRBV29-1
CASSLAGRQDF | TGTGCCAGCAGCTTGGCCGGGCGCCAGGACTTC | - | - | TRBJ2-4 | TRBV5-6
CASSHTGGRTRAEAFF | TGTGCCAGCAGCCACACGGGTGGGAGGACCCGGGCTGAAGCTTTCTTT | - | - | TRBJ1-1 | TRBV13
CASSFTGTKDTQYF | TGTGCCAGCAGTTTCACCGGGACCAAAGATACGCAGTATTTT | - | - | TRBJ2-3 | TRBV6-5
CASSEALLLIGGRSQPQHF | TGTGCCAGCAGTGAAGCGCTTCTCCTGATAGGGGGTCGCAGTCAGCCCCAGCATTTT | - | - | TRBJ1-5 | TRBV6-1
CASSLSGPVGLMQPQHF | TGTGCCAGCAGTTTATCGGGTCCTGTAGGGTTAATGCAGCCCCAGCATTTT | - | - | TRBJ1-5 | TRBV27
CASSPGTEAYEQYF | TGTGCCAGCAGCCCCGGGACGGAAGCCTACGAGCAGTACTTC | - | - | TRBJ2-7 | TRBV9
CASSLEVDRVEVHNEQFF | TGTGCCAGCAGCTTGGAAGTAGACAGGGTAGAGGTTCACAATGAGCAGTTCTTC | TRBD1 | - | TRBJ2-1 | TRBV5-8
CASSNRVYGANVLTF | TGCGCCAGCAGCAACAGGGTCTACGGGGCCAACGTCCTGACTTTC | - | once | TRBJ2-6 | TRBV4-1
CASSLDGGAVWATNEKLFF | TGCGCCAGCAGCTTGGACGGGGGAGCAGTTTGGGCAACTAATGAAAAACTGTTTTTT | - | - | TRBJ1-4 | TRBV5-1
CASSIGGLRETQYF | TGTGCCAGTAGTATCGGGGGACTGCGGGAGACCCAGTACTTC | - | - | TRBJ2-5 | TRBV19
CASSLVDRVDYGYTF | TGTGCCAGTAGTTTAGTCGACAGGGTCGACTATGGCTACACCTTC | TRBD1 | - | TRBJ1-2 | TRBV19
CATEGDSSSYEQYF | TGTGCCACCGAAGGGGACTCGAGCTCCTACGAGCAGTACTTC | - | - | TRBJ2-7 | TRBV10-3
CASSYGYSGELFF | TGTGCCAGCAGTTACGGATACAGCGGGGAGCTGTTTTTT | - | - | TRBJ2-2 | TRBV6-5
CASSPRKGGTVNTEAFF | TGTGCCAGCAGCCCCCGGAAAGGAGGGACAGTGAACACTGAAGCTTTCTTT | TRBD1 | - | TRBJ1-1 | TRBV9
CASSSREGPVIMYF | TGCGCCAGCAGCTCCCGGGAGGGGCCTGTGATTATGTACTTC | TRBD2 | - | TRBJ2-7 | TRBV5-1
CASSYWGTDHSYEQYF | TGTGCCAGCAGTTACTGGGGTACAGACCACTCCTACGAGCAGTACTTC | - | - | TRBJ2-7 | TRBV6-6
CASSGLAGESRQYF | TGTGCCAGCAGCGGACTAGCGGGAGAAAGCAGGCAGTACTTC | TRBD2 | - | TRBJ2-7 | TRBV7-9
CASSFYPAGGEQYF | TGTGCCAGCAGCTTCTACCCAGCGGGAGGGGAGCAGTACTTC | TRBD2 | - | TRBJ2-7 | TRBV27
CASSPTRLATEQYF | TGTGCCAGCAGTCCTACTCGACTAGCGACCGAGCAGTACTTC | TRBD2 | few | TRBJ2-7 | TRBV27
CASSLAASNTEAFF | TGTGCCAGCAGCTTAGCGGCATCGAACACTGAAGCTTTCTTT | - | few | TRBJ1-1 | TRBV7-9
CASSPWTGYTSYEQYF | TGCGCCAGCAGCCCGTGGACAGGGTATACATCCTACGAGCAGTACTTC | TRBD1 | - | TRBJ2-7 | TRBV4-1
CAWSSRGGNNNEQFF | TGTGCCTGGAGTTCCCGGGGCGGGAACAACAATGAGCAGTTCTTC | - | once | TRBJ2-1 | TRBV30